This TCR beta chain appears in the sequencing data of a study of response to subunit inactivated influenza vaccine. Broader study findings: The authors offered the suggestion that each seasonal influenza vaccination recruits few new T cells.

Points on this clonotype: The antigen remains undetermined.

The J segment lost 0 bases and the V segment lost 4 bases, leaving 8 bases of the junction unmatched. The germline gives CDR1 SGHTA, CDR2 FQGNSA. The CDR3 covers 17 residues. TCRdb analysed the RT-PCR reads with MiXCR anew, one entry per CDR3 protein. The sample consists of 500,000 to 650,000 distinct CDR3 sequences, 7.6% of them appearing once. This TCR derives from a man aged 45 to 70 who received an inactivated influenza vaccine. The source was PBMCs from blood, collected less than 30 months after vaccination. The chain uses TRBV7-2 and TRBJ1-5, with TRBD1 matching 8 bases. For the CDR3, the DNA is TGTGCCAGCAGCTCCCTAAGGACAGGGTATAGCAATCAGCCCCAGCATTTT. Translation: CASSSLRTGYSNQPQHF.